In its sample, the clone carrying this T cell receptor beta chain was seen many times. It was RNA transcripts that yielded the amplified TCR beta CDR3 regions. When the TCR CDR3 underwent first-round RT-PCR, the HTBI primer set was used. TCRdb independently ran MiXCR on the multiplex PCR reads; one entry per CDR3 protein. Of a few hundred thousand distinct CDR3 sequences listed, 14% are singletons. These data belong to a study of T cells in Graves' hyperthyroidism and ophthalmopathy. There are 15 residues in the CDR3. Germline trimming cut 5 bases from V and 5 bases from J; bases unmatched to any gene: 8. Looked up from germline, CDR1 is MDHEN and CDR2 is SYDVKM.

The chain employs TRBV28 and TRBJ1-5; 8 nucleotides align to TRBD1. The source material was blood. This sequence originates from a woman aged 18-29 years with Graves' hyperthyroidism. The CDR3 nucleotides read TGTGCCAGCAGTCCTGGGGACAGGAGAGATCAGCCCCAGCATTTT. It encodes CASSPGDRRDQPQHF.